One sample yielded the 8 T cell receptor beta chains listed below, sequenced in a study of T cell responses to AZD1222 COVID-19 vaccine. TCRdb's copy holds only in-frame clones and misses some; the assay was immunoSEQ multiplex PCR. The table shows approximately 140,000 clones, with approximately 90% occurring only once. The sequencing used peripheral blood, collected 28 days after the second AZD1222 dose. These receptors were collected from an adult who received the AZD1222 COVID-19 vaccine.

This chain joins TRBV5-4 and TRBJ2-7; TRBD2 agrees at 11 bases. V dropped 0 bases and J dropped 6; count of bases not matched to a gene: 8. The CDR3 sequence is 16 residues long. Germline V gene lookup returns CDR1 SGHNT and CDR2 YYREEE (reference sequence). CDR3 DNA: TGTGCCAGCAGCTTGGACTTAGCGGGAGGGCCTGTCGAGCAGTACTTC. Translated: CASSLDLAGGPVEQYF.

CDR3 sequence reads: CATSDSRGTTEAFF. In nucleotides, the CDR3 is TGTGCCACCAGTGATTCTCGGGGGACCACTGAAGCTTTCTTT. This rearrangement joins TRBV24-1 to TRBJ1-1; D possibly corresponds to TRBD1 (5 bases). The CDR3 is 14 residues long. V gave up 2 bases and J gave up 4 bases, with 10 bases separating them. Germline CDR1 is KGHDR and CDR2 is SFDVKD.

The chain links TRBV28 to TRBJ2-3, with D unclear. The V and J ends lost 8 bases and 1 base respectively, with 1 base between them. Germline V lookup: CDR1 MDHEN, CDR2 SYDVKM. The CDR3 is 10 amino acids. CDR3 DNA sequence: TGTGCCAGCCGCACAGATACGCAGTATTTT. Its translation is CASRTDTQYF.

The J gene is TRBJ2-5, the V gene TRBV30; TRBD1 agrees at 7 bases. CDR3 length: 17 residues. The germline CDR1 and CDR2 sequences are GTSNPN and SVGIG (reference sequence). Losses at the gene ends were 0 bases for V and 5 bases for J; bases not matched to a gene: 15. The CDR3 sequence is CAWSVRQGVKVMETQYF. In nucleotides, the CDR3 is TGTGCCTGGAGTGTACGGCAGGGGGTAAAGGTAATGGAGACCCAGTACTTC.

V usage is TRBV28 and J usage is TRBJ1-5; 7 bases agree with TRBD1. This CDR3 contains 17 residues. Germline-derived CDR1 and CDR2 are MDHEN and SYDVKM. V was pared by 3 bases and J by 0 bases, with 8 bases of the junction left unmatched. For the CDR3, the DNA is TGTGCCAGCAGTTTGGTAAGGGACAGCTATAGCAATCAGCCCCAGCATTTT. This encodes CASSLVRDSYSNQPQHF.

This sequence joins TRBV18 and TRBJ2-3, with D uncertain. The CDR3 sequence is 12 residues long. CDR1 and CDR2 from the germline V gene are KGHSH and LQKENI. V was clipped by 2 bases and J by 5 bases, with 5 bases between them. This CDR3 reads CASSPSLDTQYF. CDR3 coding DNA: TGTGCCAGCTCACCATCACTAGATACGCAGTATTTT.

The chain couples TRBV7-7 to TRBJ1-2; tentative D call: TRBD1 (5 bases). The CDR3 is 15 amino acids. V lost 3 bases, J lost 2 bases, and 13 bases lay in between. Germline CDR1 SSHAT, CDR2 FNYEAQ (reference sequence). The CDR3 sequence is CASSFPLGQNYGYTF. Written as DNA, the CDR3 is TGTGCCAGCAGCTTTCCTTTGGGGCAGAACTATGGCTACACCTTC.

This clone was counted only a few times. This chain links TRBV11-2 with TRBJ1-2; D remains ambiguous. CDR3 length: 16 residues. CDR1 and CDR2 from the germline V gene are SGHAT and FQNNGV. V gave up 5 bases and J gave up 3 bases, with 19 bases separating them. CDR3 sequence (DNA): TGTGCCAGCAGCCCTCTGGCAGGAGCTTCCCACTATGGCTACACCTTC. Translated, it gives CASSPLAGASHYGYTF.